Each of the 22 T cell receptor beta chains below was sequenced from the same sample in a study of cytomegalovirus exposure and HLA in healthy donors. The PCR had 60 Vbeta and 13 Jbeta primers. Sequenced by immunoSEQ multiplex PCR; TCRdb stores in-frame clones only, minus some. Among roughly 150,000 clones listed, 82% were seen once. Material for sequencing was PBMCs. Receptor source: a man aged 25-40 years in good health and CMV-seropositive.

J is TRBJ2-5 and V is TRBV11-2, with D unresolved. V was pared by 1 base and J by 7 bases, with 4 bases between. The CDR3 is made up of 11 amino acids. CDR1 and CDR2 (germline): SGHAT, FQNNGV. This CDR3 reads CASSLGATQYF. In DNA, the CDR3 is TGTGCCAGCAGCTTAGGCGCGACCCAGTACTTC.

J is TRBJ2-1 and V is TRBV5-1; 10 bases align to TRBD2. CDR1 is SGHRS and CDR2 is YFSETQ in the germline V gene. The CDR3 has 17 residues. Trimming cost V 4 bases and J 5 bases; bases outside gene matches: 12. CDR3 sequence reads: CASSPELAGDGDNEQFF. In DNA, the CDR3 is TGCGCCAGCAGCCCTGAGCTAGCGGGAGACGGGGACAATGAGCAGTTCTTC.

The CDR3 DNA is TGTGCCAGCAGCTCTATCCAGGGGGCTATATGCAATCAGCCCCAGCATTTT. This translates into CASSSIQGAICNQPQHF. This sequence joins TRBV7-7 and TRBJ1-5; 8 bases fit TRBD1. CDR1 and CDR2 (germline): SSHAT, FNYEAQ (reference sequence). The V segment lost 4 bases and the J segment 2 bases; nucleotides outside the gene matches: 10. The CDR3 has 17 amino acids.

This chain links TRBV11-2 with TRBJ1-2; 9 bases align to TRBD1. V lost 5 bases and J lost 2; bases outside the gene matches: 12. Per the germline V gene, CDR1 is SGHAT and CDR2 is FQNNGV. CDR3 size: 17 residues. In DNA, the CDR3 is TGTGCCAGCAGCACCGGGACAGGGTCATACTCAAACTATGGCTACACCTTC. It translates to CASSTGTGSYSNYGYTF.

A few counts support this clone. The chain carries TRBV28 and TRBJ2-5; no reliable D call. V was cut by 3 bases and J by 5 bases, with 16 bases left in between. This CDR3 spans 15 amino acids. Germline lookup yields CDR1 MDHEN and CDR2 SYDVKM. CDR3 residues: CASSFLGTPAETQYF. CDR3 in DNA: TGTGCCAGCAGTTTTTTGGGCACCCCGGCGGAGACCCAGTACTTC.

The genes are TRBV7-8 and TRBJ1-5; 8 bases map to TRBD1. V lost 5 bases, J lost 7 bases, and 10 bases stayed unmatched. Germline V CDR1 and CDR2: SGHVS, FQNEAQ. This CDR3 has 15 residues. The CDR3 nucleotides are TGTGCCAGCAGCCCTGGACAGGGACCGGGACAGCCCCAGCATTTT. The encoded protein is CASSPGQGPGQPQHF.

This chain uses TRBV5-1 with TRBJ1-1; TRBD1 agrees at 9 bases. This CDR3 region has 13 residues. Germline CDR1 reads SGHRS; CDR2 reads YFSETQ. The V segment lost 3 bases and the J segment 6 bases; nucleotides outside the gene matches: 3. The CDR3 loop reads CASSWDRASEAFF. The CDR3 DNA is TGCGCCAGCAGCTGGGACAGGGCATCTGAAGCTTTCTTT. Drawing the rest from reference TRBV5-1 and TRBJ1-1, the complete variable domain is KAGVTQTPRYLIKTRGQQVTLSCSPISGHRSVSWYQQTPGQGLQFLFEYFSETQRNKGNFPGRFSGRQFSNSRSEMNVSTLELGDSALYLCASSWDRASEAFFGQGTRLTVV.

This chain joins TRBV7-9 and TRBJ1-1; 9 bases are shared with TRBD1. Germline V CDR1 and CDR2: SEHNR, FQNEAQ (reference sequence). V was pared by 5 bases and J by 6 bases, with 10 bases of the junction left unmatched. The CDR3 consists of 15 residues. The DNA for the CDR3 is TGTGCCAGCAGCCCCAAGGGACAGGGAGGCTCTGAAGCTTTCTTT. Residues: CASSPKGQGGSEAFF. The variable domain in full, completed from reference TRBV7-9 and TRBJ1-1, reads DTGVSQNPRHKITKRGQNVTFRCDPISEHNRLYWYRQTLGQGPEFLTYFQNEAQLEKSRLLSDRFSAERPKGSFSTLEIQRTEQGDSAMYLCASSPKGQGGSEAFFGQGTRLTVV.

The chain recombines TRBV6-1 with TRBJ2-5; the match to TRBD2 covers 8 bases. Gene TRBJ2-7 matches the end of the DNA better, so the J call may be wrong. From germline, CDR1 is MNHNS and CDR2 SASEGT. This CDR3 region has 13 residues. CDR3 in amino acids: CASSASGSYEQYF. The CDR3 nucleotides are TGTGCCAGCAGTGCCAGCGGGAGTTACGAGCAGTACTTC.

The chain recombines TRBV6-6 with TRBJ2-5; D is unclear. Germline values: CDR1 MNHNY, CDR2 SVGAGI (reference sequence). CDR3 length: 14 amino acids. V was pared by 6 bases and J by 5 bases, with 16 bases between. Written as DNA, the CDR3 is TGTGCCAGCAGCGACGAAAGCTCGAGGGAGACCCAGTACTTC. Translated, it gives CASSDESSRETQYF.

The chain joins TRBV7-2 to TRBJ2-5, with D perhaps TRBD1 (6 bases). The assigned J gene may be wrong: the sequence end matches TRBJ2-7 better. The CDR3 spans 14 residues. Germline loops: CDR1 SGHTA, CDR2 FQGNSA. CDR3 sequence: CASSLGQTRDEQYF. CDR3 DNA sequence: TGTGCCAGCAGCCTCGGACAGACGAGGGACGAGCAGTACTTC.

This clone showed up just once. The rearrangement links TRBV7-7 to TRBJ2-7; 9 positions match TRBD1. CDR3 size: 14 residues. Per germline, CDR1 SSHAT and CDR2 FNYEAQ (reference sequence). V lost 1 base and J lost 2; bases outside the gene matches: 0. The CDR3 DNA follows: TGTGCCAGCAGCTTAGGGACAGGGGCCTACGAGCAGTACTTC. It encodes CASSLGTGAYEQYF.

This clone was detected only once. This sequence joins TRBV5-1 and TRBJ2-6; D may be TRBD1 (6 bases). The CDR3 spans 15 residues. V was trimmed by 6 bases and J by 0 bases, leaving 10 bases between them. CDR1 SGHRS and CDR2 YFSETQ come from the germline V gene. As DNA, the CDR3 is TGCGCCAGCATTCCAGGGGACTCTGGGGCCAACGTCCTGACTTTC. As protein: CASIPGDSGANVLTF.

V is TRBV4-1 and J is TRBJ2-7; 11 nucleotides match TRBD1. The germline gives CDR1 MGHRA, CDR2 YSYEKL. This CDR3 is 18 amino acids long. Trimming cost V 1 base and J 3 bases; bases outside gene matches: 11. The DNA for the CDR3 is TGCGCCAGCAGCCAAGGAGGCCTCAGGGACAGGGGGAACTACGAGCAGTACTTC. Protein product: CASSQGGLRDRGNYEQYF.

This rearrangement joins TRBV28 to TRBJ2-7, with TRBD1 matching over 7 bases. V shed 8 bases and J 2 bases; nucleotides not matched to a gene: 6. Germline CDR1 MDHEN, CDR2 SYDVKM. This CDR3 has 13 amino acids. The CDR3 loop reads CASGDRVPYEQYF. The CDR3 DNA is TGTGCCAGCGGAGACAGGGTACCCTACGAGCAGTACTTC.

The chain joins TRBV2 to TRBJ2-5; possible D gene TRBD1, 6 bases. Trimming shortened V by 2 bases and J by 2 bases, and 9 bases separated the two germline ends. CDR1 is SNHLY, CDR2 FYNNEI, per germline. The CDR3 extends over 14 amino acids. The CDR3 reads CASSENQGQETQYF. DNA of the CDR3: TGTGCCAGCAGTGAAAACCAGGGGCAAGAGACCCAGTACTTC.

The chain couples TRBV10-3 to TRBJ1-5, with D perhaps matching TRBD1 (6 bases). Between the trimmed V and J ends, which lost 2 bases and 3 bases, there was a span of 11 bases. The CDR3 extends over 15 amino acids. Germline V gene lookup returns CDR1 ENHRY and CDR2 SYGVKD. Here the CDR3 DNA reads TGTGCCATCAGTGAGGGGACAACGATCAATCAGCCCCAGCATTTT. This codes for CAISEGTTINQPQHF.

The gene calls are TRBV30 and TRBJ2-1; D ambiguous. Looked up from germline, CDR1 is GTSNPN and CDR2 is SVGIG (reference sequence). The V and J ends lost 0 bases and 8 bases respectively, with 14 bases between them. This CDR3 region has 14 residues. CDR3 sequence: CAWSVAYPRHEQFF. The CDR3 DNA follows: TGTGCCTGGAGTGTAGCATACCCGAGGCATGAGCAGTTCTTC.

This sequence joins TRBV4-3 and TRBJ1-4; TRBD1 aligns across 8 bases. This CDR3 has 15 residues. Germline V gene lookup returns CDR1 LGHNA and CDR2 YSLEER. J gave up 2 bases and V 3 bases, and 2 bases lay outside the gene matches. CDR3 in DNA: TGCGCCAGCAGCCACAGACAGGGGACTAATGAAAAACTGTTTTTT. This gives the protein CASSHRQGTNEKLFF.

The CDR3 reads CASSLRDRVGFQPQHF. The CDR3 nucleotides read TGTGCCAGCAGTTTACGGGACAGGGTAGGCTTCCAGCCCCAGCATTTT. The J gene is TRBJ1-5, the V gene TRBV28, with 9 nucleotides matching TRBD1. The CDR3 is 16 amino acids. The junction had 9 bases not matched to a gene; V was cut back by 2 bases and J by 7 bases. The germline CDR1 and CDR2 sequences are MDHEN and SYDVKM.

V gene TRBV15 combines with J gene TRBJ2-3, with D possibly TRBD2 on 5 matching bases. With 3 bases removed from V and 2 bases from J, the gap between germline ends came to 12 bases. The germline CDR1 and CDR2 sequences are LNHNV and YYDKDF (reference sequence). This CDR3 spans 15 amino acids. The CDR3 nucleotides read TGTGCCACCAGCAGTGGGCTTAGCGTCACAGATACGCAGTATTTT. Translated, it gives CATSSGLSVTDTQYF.

Comment on this clone: Germline and junction disagree at one end, which may indicate a read error. The chain recombines TRBV7-9 with TRBJ1-1, with D perhaps matching TRBD1 (5 bases). This CDR3 comprises 19 residues. Per germline, CDR1 SEHNR and CDR2 FQNEAQ (reference sequence). The CDR3 sequence: CSSSQASGSLDPRGTEAFF. In DNA, the CDR3 is TGTTCCAGCAGCCAAGCCTCCGGGAGCCTCGACCCTAGGGGCACTGAAGCTTTCTTT.